This T cell receptor (beta chain) was sequenced in a study of regulatory T cells in long-lasting Graves disease. This clonotype showed up many times. Time point in this sample: persistent/refractory GD, antithyroid drugs over 5 years with positive TRAb. PBMC-derived RNA was used for the TCR library. CDR3-region Arm-PCR and iRepertoire HTBI primers produced the TCR beta libraries. TCRdb recomputed calls from the multiplex PCR reads with MiXCR, one row per CDR3 protein. The sample holds more than 300,000 distinct CDR3 sequences, roughly 20% seen once. V was trimmed by 5 bases and J by 4 bases, leaving 6 bases between them. The CDR3 loop spans 12 amino acids. Germline values: CDR1 MDHEN, CDR2 SYDVKM.

The chain links TRBV28 to TRBJ1-5; unclear D gene. This sample comprised peripheral blood mononuclear cells (PBMCs), obtained when the disease was refractory, from a patient treated with antithyroid drugs. This sequence originates from a woman in her thirties or forties with Graves disease. The CDR3: CASSSLNQPQHF. In nucleotides, the CDR3 is TGTGCCAGCAGTAGCCTAAATCAGCCCCAGCATTTT.